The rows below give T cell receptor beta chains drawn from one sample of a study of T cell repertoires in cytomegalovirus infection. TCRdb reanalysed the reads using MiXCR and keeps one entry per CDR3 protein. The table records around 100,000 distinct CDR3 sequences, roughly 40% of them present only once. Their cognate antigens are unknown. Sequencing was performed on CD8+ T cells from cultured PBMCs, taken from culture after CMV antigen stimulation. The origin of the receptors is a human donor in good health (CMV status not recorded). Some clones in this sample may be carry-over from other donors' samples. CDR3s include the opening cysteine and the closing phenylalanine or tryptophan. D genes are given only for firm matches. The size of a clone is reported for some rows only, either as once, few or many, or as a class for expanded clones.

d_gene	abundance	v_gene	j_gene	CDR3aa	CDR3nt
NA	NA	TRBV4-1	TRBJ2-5	CASKPNWGTKEETQYF	TGTGCCAGCAAACCAAATTGGGGGACCAAAGAAGAGACCCAGTACTTC
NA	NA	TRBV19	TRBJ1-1	CASSHGQFYTEAFF	TGTGCCAGTAGTCACGGACAGTTTTACACTGAAGCTTTCTTT
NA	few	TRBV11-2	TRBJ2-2	CVSSYTAGNTGELFF	TGTGTCAGCAGCTATACGGCAGGGAACACCGGGGAGCTGTTTTTT
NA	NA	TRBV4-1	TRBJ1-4	CASSRVDLLGPNEKLFF	TGCGCCAGCAGTCGTGTGGACCTCCTCGGGCCTAATGAAAAACTGTTTTTT
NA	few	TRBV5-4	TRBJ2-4	CASSSWTENIQYF	TGTGCCAGCAGCTCCTGGACAGAAAACATTCAGTACTTC
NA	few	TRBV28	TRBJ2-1	CASSLSRGAIYNEQFF	TGTGCCAGCAGTTTATCCCGGGGCGCGATCTACAATGAGCAGTTCTTC
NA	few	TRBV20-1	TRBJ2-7	CSALGRGHAYEQYF	TGCAGTGCCCTGGGCAGGGGACATGCCTACGAGCAGTACTTC
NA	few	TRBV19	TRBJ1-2	CASIGPTGSGYGYTF	TGTGCCAGTATCGGGCCCACGGGAAGCGGCTATGGCTACACCTTC
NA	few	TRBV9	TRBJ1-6	CASSPGGQGYNSPLHF	TGTGCCAGCAGCCCCGGGGGGCAGGGATATAATTCACCCCTCCACTTT
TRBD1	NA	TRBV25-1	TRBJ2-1	CASGQGADEQFF	TGTGCCAGCGGACAGGGGGCGGATGAGCAGTTCTTC
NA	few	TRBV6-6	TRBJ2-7	CASSPPPATPPDYEQYF	TGTGCCAGCAGTCCCCCTCCGGCGACGCCCCCCGACTACGAGCAGTACTTC
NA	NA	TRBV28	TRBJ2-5	CASSFPRGLRETQYF	TGTGCCAGCAGTTTCCCCCGGGGGCTGCGAGAGACCCAGTACTTC
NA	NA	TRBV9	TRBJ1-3	CASSVGGFRGNTIYF	TGTGCCAGCAGCGTTGGGGGATTTCGAGGAAACACCATATATTTT
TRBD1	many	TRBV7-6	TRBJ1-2	CASSSVTGQGKAGYTF	TGTGCCAGCAGTTCCGTCACCGGACAGGGGAAGGCTGGCTACACCTTC
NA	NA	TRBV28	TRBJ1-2	CASRPWTTNYGYTF	TGTGCCAGCAGGCCTTGGACAACTAACTATGGCTACACCTTC
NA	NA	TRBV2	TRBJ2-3	CASSVIHTDTQYF	TGTGCCAGCAGTGTTATACACACAGATACGCAGTATTTT
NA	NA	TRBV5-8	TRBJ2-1	CASSFQGGRNEQFF	TGTGCCAGCAGCTTCCAAGGGGGTCGGAATGAGCAGTTCTTC
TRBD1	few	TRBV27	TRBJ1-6	CASSSGTGIGSPLHF	TGTGCCAGCAGTTCAGGGACAGGGATAGGTTCACCCCTCCACTTT
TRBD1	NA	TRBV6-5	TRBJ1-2	CASRTVRDRVLGYTF	TGTGCCAGCAGAACCGTCCGGGACAGGGTTCTTGGCTACACCTTC
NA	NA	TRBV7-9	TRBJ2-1	CASIRPGHPYNEQFF	TGTGCCAGCATCAGACCGGGACACCCCTACAATGAGCAGTTCTTC
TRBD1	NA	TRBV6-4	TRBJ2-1	CASSELPGQGAREQFF	TGTGCCAGCAGTGAATTACCGGGACAGGGGGCGCGGGAGCAGTTCTTC